This TCR beta chain was sequenced for a study of CD8 T cells in Susac syndrome. Study-wide results and caveats: A relatively small number of individuals underwent TCR sequencing and HLA analysis.

The CDR3 loop spans 14 amino acids. In germline, CDR1 is SGDLS, CDR2 YYNGEE. V lost 1 base to trimming and J lost 0 bases, with 5 bases between them. After extraction with the RNeasy kit, about 0.45 to 1 ug of the RNA was reverse transcribed using random hexamers. The immunoSEQ assay covered 54 Vbeta and 13 Jbeta segments for CDR3. TCRdb used MiXCR to reprocess the immunoSEQ multiplex PCR reads, holding one entry per CDR3 protein. This table holds about 52,000 distinct CDR3 sequences, 93% found once. On this clonotype: As yet, its antigen is unknown.

In contrast to the negatively isolated CD8+ and CD4+ T cells, TEMRA cells were FACS-enriched. Sequencing used CD8+ T cells from PBMCs. The J gene is TRBJ1-5, the V gene TRBV9; no definite D call. This clonotype was obtained from a human donor with multiple sclerosis. CDR3 sequence reads: CASSVSDSNQPQHF. Written as DNA, the CDR3 is TGTGCCAGCAGCGTAAGCGATAGCAATCAGCCCCAGCATTTT.